These T cell receptor beta chains were read from a single sample in a study of response to subunit inactivated influenza vaccine. TCRdb analysed the RT-PCR reads with MiXCR anew, one entry per CDR3 protein. The table shows 590,000 or so distinct CDR3 sequences, with 12% to 15% occurring only once. This sample comprised PBMCs from blood, obtained about 14 days before vaccination. These receptors came from a man aged 45-65 years who received an inactivated influenza vaccine. The CDR3 runs from the conserved cysteine through the conserved F or W.

J gene,V gene,CDR3 protein
TRBJ2-7,TRBV6-2/TRBV6-3,CASQAVGEQYF
TRBJ2-1,TRBV7-8,CASSLTSGDSDEQFF
TRBJ2-7,TRBV27,CASSPLGPGTTEQYF
TRBJ2-5,TRBV5-6,CASSIQRRETQYF
TRBJ1-5,TRBV18,CASSPTDTNQPQHF
TRBJ2-5,TRBV12-3/TRBV12-4,CASSLTGGDETQYF
TRBJ2-1,TRBV29-1,CSVDRRSQNEQFF
TRBJ1-2,TRBV12-3/TRBV12-4,CASKPGPGHYGYTF
TRBJ2-2,TRBV27,CASSLSGAQTGELFF
TRBJ2-5,TRBV24-1,CATSSGAFKETQYF
TRBJ1-5,TRBV19,CASSMSAVLSNQPQHF
TRBJ2-2,TRBV5-1,CASASSREIGELFF
TRBJ2-1,TRBV20-1,CSARVSRRETNEQFF
TRBJ2-4,TRBV20-1,CSARDPSGVQNIQYF
TRBJ1-5,TRBV5-6,CASSLRSGQGFYSNQPQHF
TRBJ2-1,TRBV7-8,CASSLVGGKYNEQFF
TRBJ2-5,TRBV7-9,CASSERWVGGLETQYF
TRBJ2-5,TRBV3-1,CASSQGRGQETQYF
TRBJ2-1,TRBV29-1,CSASLRLATTNEQFF
TRBJ1-5,TRBV12-3/TRBV12-4,CASTGVSGNQPQHF
TRBJ1-1,TRBV15,CATSARGGGEAFF
TRBJ1-1,TRBV9,CASSPGGSMNTEAFF
TRBJ2-7,TRBV12-3/TRBV12-4,CASSLAGQVYEQYF
TRBJ2-5,TRBV5-1,CASSLESLRGASETQYF
TRBJ1-1,TRBV10-3,CAISPSGQTNTEAFF
TRBJ2-1,TRBV18,CASSPPGRANEQFF
TRBJ2-5,TRBV10-3,CAISEGLAGVVETQYF
TRBJ2-6,TRBV6-1,CASQISGANVLTF
TRBJ1-1,TRBV10-3,CAITGQQNTEAFF
TRBJ2-2,TRBV11-2,CASSITSGSGGGELFF
TRBJ2-7,TRBV20-1,CSARGWRGGSSYEQYF
TRBJ1-1,TRBV20-1,CSASHRGSEAFF
TRBJ1-5,TRBV29-1,CSLWQGRAEYSNQPQHF
TRBJ1-1,TRBV6-1,CASRLQGVTNTEAFF
TRBJ2-5,TRBV5-1,CASSLRSGGQETQYF